The T cell receptor beta chain under discussion was sequenced for a study of T cells in tumors after PD-1 blockade. Whole-study context: Either cemiplimab 350 mg every 2 weeks or pembrolizumab 200 mg every 3 weeks was given. During anti-PD-1 treatment, some patients continued daily vismodegib 150 mg.

Germline V CDR1 and CDR2: MNHEY, SVGAGI. This CDR3 comprises 12 residues. V lost 6 bases and J lost 1, with 4 bases in between. Study-wide findings and caveats: About 41% of tumor TCR clonotypes were also found in blood.

This clone was observed a few times. The antigen is not known. Different DNA sequences within this sample yield the same CDR3. TCRdb keeps only in-frame clones here, not all; method: immunoSEQ multiplex PCR. This sample has about 21,000 clones, with about 84% found just once. The TCR originated in a human donor with advanced basal cell or squamous cell carcinoma (not recorded which). This material consisted of PBMCs, taken after anti-PD-1 therapy. The chain has TRBV6-5 and TRBJ2-1; no clear D gene. CDR3 region: CASSPSYNEQFF. The CDR3 coding sequence is TGTGCCAGCAGCCCGTCCTACAATGAGCAGTTCTTC.